This T cell receptor beta chain derives from a study of regulatory T cells in long-lasting Graves disease. Overall study findings and caveats: With persistent disease, TRBV28, TRBJ1-2 and TRBJ2-5 were the favored segments.

At least ten counts were recorded for this clonotype. Its target is unknown. According to the study, TCR beta libraries were built with iRepertoire HTBI primers and CDR3-region Arm-PCR. TCRdb re-called the multiplex PCR reads with MiXCR, one entry per CDR3 protein. The data show 300,000 to 400,000 distinct CDR3 sequences, approximately 20% seen once. V lost 6 bases to trimming and J lost 3 bases; unmatched junction nucleotides: 10. Per germline, CDR1 MNHEY and CDR2 SVGEGT. CDR3 length: 15 amino acids. Time point noted: newly diagnosed GD, antithyroid drugs for less than 3 months. Making the TCR library involved RNA that had been extracted from PBMCs. The authors drew patients from an endocrinology department in Xi'an, China.

The material was peripheral blood mononuclear cells (PBMCs), obtained at new diagnosis, from a patient treated with antithyroid drugs. The chain combines TRBV6-2 or TRBV6-3 with TRBJ2-7; the match to TRBD1 covers 8 bases. This TCR came from a female donor with Graves disease. DNA for the CDR3: TGTGCCAGCAGACCCGGATTGACAGGGGACTACGAGCAGTACTTC. This sequence encodes CASRPGLTGDYEQYF.